The clone carrying this TCR beta chain was found a few times. Its antigen is still unknown. Trimming shortened V by 3 bases and J by 3 bases, and 21 bases separated the two germline ends. CDR3 length equals 17 residues. Germline CDR1 and CDR2: SGHDT and YYEEEE. TCR beta libraries were made by quantitative 5'-RACE with molecular barcodes. MiXCR, run by TCRdb on the 5' RACE reads, gives a single entry per CDR3 protein. The data show some 450,000 distinct CDR3 sequences, roughly a sixth seen once. This specimen comes from a study of CD8 T cells in ankylosing spondylitis. General study points: In reactive arthritis synovial fluid and blood, some motif variants had been reported before. Enrichment of disease-linked clones was reportedly significant in matched ankylosing spondylitis synovial fluid. A TCR beta motif made of eight highly homologous variants seemed typical of ankylosing spondylitis blood. The authors found the disease-linked clones to be CD8+ and relatively rare in peripheral blood.

V usage is TRBV5-6 and J usage is TRBJ1-1; D may be TRBD1 (6 bases). This clonotype was obtained from a male donor with ankylosing spondylitis. The specimen was blood, either unsorted or a sorted T cell fraction (not recorded which). In DNA, the CDR3 is TGTGCCAGCAGCTCCACTCAAGCCGGGGGGCTCTACACTGAAGCTTTCTTT. This translates into CASSSTQAGGLYTEAFF.